The T cell receptor beta chain under discussion was sequenced for a study of T cell repertoires in cytomegalovirus infection. Turning to the study itself: CMV epitopes in the study were HLA-C-restricted (recently identified) and HLA-B-restricted (well studied). Carrying CMV and the relevant HLA type showed in public TCR beta signatures.

Per germline, CDR1 LNHNV and CDR2 YYDKDF (reference sequence). Trimming at V came to 4 bases and at J to 7 bases, leaving 3 bases not matched to a gene. The CDR3 sequence is 12 residues long. Broader study findings: Predominance within the ex vivo response was attributable to HLA-C-restricted CMV-specific TCR beta clonotypes.

For this clonotype: Antigen unknown.

TCRdb ran MiXCR on the reads and lists one entry per CDR3 protein. The sample records about 770,000 distinct CDR3 sequences, about 27% being singletons. This chain joins TRBV15 and TRBJ1-2, with 7 bases identical to TRBD1. Sequences were derived from cultured CD8+ T cells from PBMCs, sampled from culture after CMV antigen stimulation. The TCR was taken from a human donor in good health (CMV status not recorded). Some clones in this sample may be carry-over from other donors' samples. CDR3 coding DNA: TGTGCCACCAGCACAGGGGGAGGTGGCTACACCTTC. It translates to CATSTGGGGYTF.